This T cell receptor (beta chain) was identified in a study of regulatory T cells in long-lasting Graves disease. Time point denoted: newly diagnosed GD, antithyroid drugs for less than 3 months. The TCR library was prepared using RNA isolated from PBMCs. Many counts were recorded for this clonotype. Both iRepertoire HTBI primers and Arm-PCR of CDR3 regions were used to build the TCR beta libraries. MiXCR, applied by TCRdb to the multiplex PCR reads, yields one record per CDR3 protein. The table lists 400,000 to 500,000 distinct CDR3 sequences, about a sixth of them singletons. CDR1 is SGHTA and CDR2 is FQGNSA in the germline V gene. V gave up 8 bases and J gave up 1 base, with 11 bases separating them. The CDR3 runs 13 residues. These data also formed part of another study, on T cells in Graves' hyperthyroidism and ophthalmopathy. From that second work: TCR CDR3 regions were first amplified by RT-PCR with HTBI primers.

Sequencing was performed on peripheral blood mononuclear cells (PBMCs), taken at new diagnosis, from a patient treated with antithyroid drugs. The TCR comes from a woman younger than 35 with Graves disease. The V call is TRBV7-2, the J call TRBJ1-1; possibly TRBD1 for D (5 bases). The CDR3 DNA reads TGTGCCAGCGTATACAGGACGAACACTGAAGCTTTCTTT. Translation: CASVYRTNTEAFF. The entire variable domain, with the rest obtained from reference TRBV7-2 and TRBJ1-1, is as follows: GAGVSQSPSNKVTEKGKDVELRCDPISGHTALYWYRQSLGQGLEFLIYFQGNSAPDKSGLPSDRFSAERTGGSVSTLTIQRTQQEDSAVYLCASVYRTNTEAFFGQGTRLTVV.